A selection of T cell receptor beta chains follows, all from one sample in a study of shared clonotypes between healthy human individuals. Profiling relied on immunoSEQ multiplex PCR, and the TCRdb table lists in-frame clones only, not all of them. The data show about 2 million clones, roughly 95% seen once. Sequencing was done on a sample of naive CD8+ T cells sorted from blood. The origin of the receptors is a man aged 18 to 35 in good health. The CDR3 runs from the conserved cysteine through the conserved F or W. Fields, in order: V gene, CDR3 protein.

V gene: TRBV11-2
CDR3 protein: CASSPPGTGNEKLFF

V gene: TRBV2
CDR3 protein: CASSDDGEGLNNEQFF

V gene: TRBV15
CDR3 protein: CATSRVEATNEKLFF

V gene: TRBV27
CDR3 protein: CASSLRDRNNEQFF

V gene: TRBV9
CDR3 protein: CASSVGEGSYEQYF

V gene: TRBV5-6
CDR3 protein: CASSLETSGAHRYEQYF

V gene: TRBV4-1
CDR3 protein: CASSQPGTIGYTF

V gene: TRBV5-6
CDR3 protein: CASTLRASPLHF

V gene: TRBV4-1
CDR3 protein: CASSQSGAGAGELFF

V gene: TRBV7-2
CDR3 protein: CASSFTETGQVRKTEAFF

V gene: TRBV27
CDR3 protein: CASSLRGGLSYEQYF

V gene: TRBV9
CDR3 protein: CASSVGQSSYEQYF

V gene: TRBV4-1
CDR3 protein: CASSPNGNSYQETQYF

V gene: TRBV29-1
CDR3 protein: CSVEDSVVETQYF

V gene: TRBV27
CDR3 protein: CASSLGVPDTQYF

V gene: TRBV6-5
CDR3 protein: CASSYSIPTSGIEQFF

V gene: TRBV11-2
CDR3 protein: CASSLGTGGASYNSPLHF

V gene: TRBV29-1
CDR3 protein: CSAAPGVGTEAFF